The 2 T cell receptor beta chains below were found in one sample sequenced in a study of blood T cell repertoires in COVID-19. The method was immunoSEQ multiplex PCR; TCRdb's version includes in-frame clones alone and lacks a portion of them. The sample carries fewer than 200,000 clones, about 76% recorded once. Sequencing used peripheral blood. The receptor set was obtained from a woman aged 45 to 65 with active or convalescent COVID-19.

This clone appeared a few times. The gene calls are TRBV7-2 and TRBJ2-2; TRBD2 matches 13 bases. The CDR3 contains 14 residues. CDR1 SGHTA and CDR2 FQGNSA come from the germline V gene. V shed 10 bases, J shed 6 bases, and the junction held 5 bases outside the gene matches. The CDR3 region has the DNA TGTGCCACCGCCGGACTAGCGGGGGCCGGGGAGCTGTTTTTT. Amino acids: CATAGLAGAGELFF.

The chain is built from TRBV3-1 (or the pseudogene TRBV3-2) and TRBJ2-7; D perhaps matches TRBD2 (7 bases). Germline V CDR1 and CDR2: LGHDT, YNNKEL (reference sequence). The CDR3 runs to 19 residues. Trimming pared 4 bases from V and 1 base from J, leaving 26 bases between. CDR3 region: CASSRDRFRAGALSYEQYF. The CDR3 bases are TGTGCCAGCAGCCGCGACAGGTTTCGGGCGGGAGCCTTATCCTACGAGCAGTACTTC.